This TCR beta chain came from a study of early T cells in non-severe SARS-CoV-2 infection (dated by TCRdb to about 2021). Describing the broader study: Because TCR sequencing was done on bulk RNA from unsorted whole blood, the alpha and beta chains could not be paired.

V is pared back by 6 bases and J by 14 bases, with 17 bases lying between the germline termini. The CDR3, from cysteine to phenylalanine, totals 12 residues. The entry retains the CDR3 DNA only, 36 bases that are in frame from base 1. Based on the germline V gene, the CDR1 and CDR2 sequences are SNHLY and FYNNEI. This clonotype was seen ten or more times. Its target antigen remains unknown. Within one base of it there is no much larger clone, and no base qualities were kept. Set within a cohort of healthcare workers in London, UK, this nested case-control study involved weekly PCR testing of nasopharyngeal swabs along with blood sampling. Between 23 and 31 March 2020, the week of the UK lockdown, healthcare workers were enrolled and then followed up weekly for as long as 16 weeks. The full study reports these points: VDJdb matching was skewed toward anti-spike CD8 responses, so virus-specific expansions were likely underestimated and private and CD4 specificities were missed.

Library creation used 5' RACE. The reads were generated on a NextSeq 500. Unique molecular identifiers were attached to individual cDNA molecules in the TCR library protocol so that sequencing error and PCR bias could be corrected. Both TCR alpha and beta chains were sequenced, and tight co-correlation was observed between alpha and beta sequence abundances in each sample. On the authors' methods: Decombinator V4 was used to perform V gene, J gene and CDR3 annotation of TCR sequences. Expanded TCRs were defined as changing significantly between any two time points under a Poisson model with p below 0.0001. TCR abundances were normalised to the total number of TCRs sequenced in each sample and reported as counts per million. MAIT TCRs were defined by TRAV1-2 paired with TRAJ12, TRAJ20 or TRAJ33, and iNKT TCRs by TRAV10 paired with TRAJ18. VDJdb, accessed 1 November 2021, was searched for CMV, EBV and SARS-CoV-2 annotated TCRs, with TCRs annotated for multiple antigens excluded. Through fastp at Q25 and MiXCR, TCRdb rebuilt clones from the public reads, retaining in-frame beta chains. Each CDR3 protein gets just one entry, which takes the most common genes and DNA from the rows behind it. The V and J calls here are based on TCRdb, not the publication. The sample table holds about 39,000 distinct CDR3 sequences, of which over 3.5% were seen once. The top ten hold 4.8% of the sample.

The chain was built from TRBV2 and TRBJ2-1, with the D gene possibly TRBD1 or TRBD2, each one fitting 5 bases. Material: whole blood. The receptor was derived from an adult who was a healthcare worker with PCR-confirmed SARS-CoV-2 infection or an uninfected control (not recorded which). The CDR3 region has the sequence CASRLLGDEEFF. The sequence in DNA is TGTGCCAGCAGACTACTCGGGGACGAGGAGTTCTTC. With the rest looked up from the reference TRBV2 and TRBJ2-1 genes rather than sequenced, the full variable domain is EPEVTQTPSHQVTQMGQEVILRCVPISNHLYFYWYRQILGQKVEFLVSFYNNEISEKSEIFDDQFSVERPDGSNFTLKIRSTKLEDSAMYFCASRLLGDEEFFGPGTRLTVL.